Listed below are T cell receptor beta chains from one sample, sequenced in a study of cytomegalovirus exposure and HLA in healthy donors. The protocol was immunoSEQ multiplex PCR, while the TCRdb copy is restricted to in-frame clones and leaves out a portion. This sample has under 70,000 clones, with approximately 67% found just once. The sequenced sample consisted of PBMCs. These receptors were obtained from a woman under 40 in good health and CMV-seronegative. The CDR3 runs from the conserved cysteine through the conserved F or W. Fields, in order: D gene, V gene, clone size, J gene, CDR3 protein, CDR3 DNA. D genes are given only for firm matches. The size entry is marked missing in some rows and otherwise reads once, few, many or a size class.

D gene: -
V gene: TRBV15
clone size: -
J gene: TRBJ2-7
CDR3 protein: CATRPYFSYEQYF
CDR3 DNA: TGTGCCACCAGACCCTACTTCTCCTACGAGCAGTACTTC

D gene: TRBD1
V gene: TRBV10-3
clone size: few
J gene: TRBJ2-3
CDR3 protein: CAMGDREADTQYF
CDR3 DNA: TGTGCCATGGGGGACAGGGAGGCAGATACGCAGTATTTT

D gene: TRBD2
V gene: TRBV7-2
clone size: once
J gene: TRBJ2-3
CDR3 protein: CASSSGTSGGTQYF
CDR3 DNA: TGTGCCAGCAGCTCGGGGACTAGCGGGGGAACGCAGTATTTT

D gene: TRBD2
V gene: TRBV5-1
clone size: few
J gene: TRBJ2-5
CDR3 protein: CASSVSGGQETQYF
CDR3 DNA: TGCGCCAGCAGCGTTAGCGGGGGCCAAGAGACCCAGTACTTC

D gene: -
V gene: TRBV27
clone size: -
J gene: TRBJ1-1
CDR3 protein: CASSGGGYTEAFF
CDR3 DNA: TGTGCCAGCAGCGGGGGAGGCTACACTGAAGCTTTCTTT

D gene: TRBD2
V gene: TRBV4-1
clone size: few
J gene: TRBJ2-2
CDR3 protein: CASSQGRLAGGRNGELFF
CDR3 DNA: TGCGCCAGCAGCCAAGGTCGTCTGGCGGGGGGGCGGAACGGGGAGCTGTTTTTT

D gene: -
V gene: TRBV7-3
clone size: -
J gene: TRBJ2-7
CDR3 protein: CASSTDRYEQYF
CDR3 DNA: TGTGCCAGCAGCACCGACAGATACGAGCAGTACTTC

D gene: -
V gene: TRBV19
clone size: -
J gene: TRBJ1-1
CDR3 protein: CASSIGGTKLNTEAFF
CDR3 DNA: TGTGCCAGTAGTATAGGGGGGACTAAGCTGAACACTGAAGCTTTCTTT

D gene: TRBD2
V gene: TRBV15
clone size: -
J gene: TRBJ2-5
CDR3 protein: CATGRARAQETQYF
CDR3 DNA: TGTGCCACCGGGAGGGCCCGGGCCCAAGAGACCCAGTACTTC

D gene: TRBD2
V gene: TRBV19
clone size: -
J gene: TRBJ2-1
CDR3 protein: CASGHSGGLSNEQFF
CDR3 DNA: TGTGCCAGTGGCCATAGCGGGGGGCTGTCAAATGAGCAGTTCTTC

D gene: -
V gene: TRBV5-4
clone size: -
J gene: TRBJ2-3
CDR3 protein: CASSRPQVGDTQYF
CDR3 DNA: TGTGCCAGCAGCCGCCCACAGGTTGGGGATACGCAGTATTTT

D gene: TRBD1
V gene: TRBV15
clone size: -
J gene: TRBJ2-5
CDR3 protein: CATSSGTGQETQYF
CDR3 DNA: TGTGCCACCAGCAGCGGGACAGGACAAGAGACCCAGTACTTC

D gene: TRBD1
V gene: TRBV6-1
clone size: -
J gene: TRBJ1-5
CDR3 protein: CASSEKPGTDFNQPQHF
CDR3 DNA: TGTGCCAGCAGTGAAAAACCAGGGACAGACTTCAATCAGCCCCAGCATTTT

D gene: TRBD2
V gene: TRBV6-5
clone size: many
J gene: TRBJ2-7
CDR3 protein: CASSRGTSGILEQYF
CDR3 DNA: TGTGCCAGCAGTCGAGGGACTAGCGGGATTCTCGAGCAGTACTTC

D gene: TRBD2
V gene: TRBV6-5
clone size: once
J gene: TRBJ2-1
CDR3 protein: CASSYSSGGINEQFF
CDR3 DNA: TGTGCCAGCAGTTACTCTAGCGGGGGAATAAATGAGCAGTTCTTC

D gene: -
V gene: TRBV4-1
clone size: -
J gene: TRBJ2-3
CDR3 protein: CASSQDDRSTDTQYF
CDR3 DNA: TGTGCCAGCAGCCAAGATGACCGTAGCACGGATACGCAGTATTTT

D gene: TRBD1
V gene: TRBV7-3
clone size: -
J gene: TRBJ1-5
CDR3 protein: CASSLAGGPYQPQHF
CDR3 DNA: TGTGCCAGCAGCTTAGCAGGGGGCCCCTATCAGCCCCAGCATTTT

D gene: TRBD2
V gene: TRBV19
clone size: -
J gene: TRBJ2-1
CDR3 protein: CASSMPGLGRGGNEQFF
CDR3 DNA: TGTGCCAGTAGTATGCCGGGACTAGGGAGGGGAGGCAATGAGCAGTTCTTC

D gene: TRBD1
V gene: TRBV27
clone size: -
J gene: TRBJ2-7
CDR3 protein: CASTDIDRDEQYF
CDR3 DNA: TGTGCCAGCACCGATATTGACAGGGACGAGCAGTACTTC

D gene: -
V gene: TRBV5-4
clone size: -
J gene: TRBJ2-3
CDR3 protein: CASSPGLAGTDTQYF
CDR3 DNA: TGTGCCAGCAGCCCGGGTCTCGCGGGGACAGATACGCAGTATTTT

D gene: -
V gene: TRBV28
clone size: -
J gene: TRBJ2-7
CDR3 protein: CASQTGSYEQYF
CDR3 DNA: TGTGCCAGCCAAACAGGTTCCTACGAGCAGTACTTC

D gene: TRBD1
V gene: TRBV4-2
clone size: -
J gene: TRBJ2-7
CDR3 protein: CASRAGQGAHEQYF
CDR3 DNA: TGTGCCAGCAGGGCCGGACAGGGGGCCCACGAGCAGTACTTC

D gene: -
V gene: TRBV10-3
clone size: -
J gene: TRBJ2-3
CDR3 protein: CAISGGEGTDTQYF
CDR3 DNA: TGTGCCATCAGTGGGGGGGAAGGCACAGATACGCAGTATTTT

D gene: -
V gene: TRBV28
clone size: -
J gene: TRBJ1-2
CDR3 protein: CASSFGRGNYGYTF
CDR3 DNA: TGTGCCAGCAGTTTTGGGAGGGGTAACTATGGCTACACCTTC

D gene: -
V gene: TRBV5-8
clone size: few
J gene: TRBJ1-6
CDR3 protein: CASSPRGAPSPLHF
CDR3 DNA: TGTGCCAGCAGCCCCCGGGGGGCGCCTTCACCCCTCCACTTT

D gene: -
V gene: TRBV5-1
clone size: -
J gene: TRBJ2-1
CDR3 protein: CASSYPRGGDYNEQFF
CDR3 DNA: TGCGCCAGCAGCTACCCTCGGGGCGGGGACTACAATGAGCAGTTCTTC

D gene: TRBD1
V gene: TRBV5-5
clone size: -
J gene: TRBJ2-2
CDR3 protein: CASTGTDPTGELFF
CDR3 DNA: TGTGCCAGCACCGGGACAGACCCCACCGGGGAGCTGTTTTTT

D gene: TRBD2
V gene: TRBV19
clone size: -
J gene: TRBJ2-5
CDR3 protein: CASSIRGGEETQYF
CDR3 DNA: TGTGCCAGTAGTATTCGGGGGGGCGAAGAGACCCAGTACTTC

D gene: -
V gene: TRBV7-8
clone size: -
J gene: TRBJ2-7
CDR3 protein: CASSFSAGGGDTYEQYF
CDR3 DNA: TGTGCCAGCAGCTTCTCGGCCGGGGGAGGGGACACCTACGAGCAGTACTTC

D gene: -
V gene: TRBV19
clone size: once
J gene: TRBJ2-7
CDR3 protein: CASSIEGGGEQYF
CDR3 DNA: TGTGCCAGTAGTATAGAAGGGGGTGGCGAGCAGTACTTC